What follows describes a single T cell receptor beta chain. What it recognizes is unknown. The data were obtained in a study of cytomegalovirus exposure and HLA in healthy donors. In the PCR, 60 Vbeta and 13 Jbeta primers were used. TCRdb's copy holds only in-frame clones and misses some; the assay was immunoSEQ multiplex PCR. The sample lists approximately 180,000 clones, about 80% occurring once. Study conclusions and caveats: TCR beta V- and J-gene trimming, according to a later analysis, was linked to a missense DCLRE1C variant. Later on, an analysis tied approximately 15,000 TCR beta sequences to HLA alleles at 0.05 false discovery rate.

From germline, CDR1 is SGHRS and CDR2 YFSETQ. The trim removed 0 bases at V and 6 bases at J, leaving 6 bases unmatched. The CDR3 runs 16 residues. V and J are TRBV5-1 and TRBJ2-3, with 11 bases aligning to TRBD1. The sample consisted of PBMCs. This TCR was sampled from a man under 40 in good health and CMV-seropositive. The CDR3 reads CASSLGVGQGADTQYF. CDR3 DNA sequence: TGCGCCAGCAGCTTGGGTGTAGGACAGGGGGCGGATACGCAGTATTTT.